This T cell receptor (beta chain) was identified in a study of post-analysis software for immune sequencing data. On the study more broadly: The courses of disease that were included comprised relapsing-remitting, secondary progressive and progressive-relapsing multiple sclerosis. The study's findings and limits: F measure showed strong co-clustering of same-batch samples. Multiple sclerosis patients showed significantly lower normalized Chao1 diversity than controls did. Patients used a handful of TRBV segments, including TRBV5-6, TRBV5-1 and TRBV20-1, more often than controls.

Each TCR beta cDNA library carried unique molecular identifiers. TCRdb used MiXCR to reprocess the PCR reads, holding one entry per CDR3 protein. The sample yields about 680,000 distinct CDR3 sequences, 55% to 60% seen once. The CDR3 consists of 13 residues. Per the germline V gene, CDR1 is SQVTM and CDR2 is ANQGSEA. V shed 6 bases and J 5 bases; nucleotides not matched to a gene: 7. Note on this clonotype: The antigen is unknown.

Sequenced material: blood. The V and J genes are TRBV29-1 and TRBJ1-1; 9 nucleotides align to TRBD1. This clonotype was obtained from a girl aged 2-10 years with multiple sclerosis. The DNA of the CDR3 is TGCAGCGTCTTTGCGACAGGGGGTACTGAAGCTTTCTTT. Encoded protein: CSVFATGGTEAFF.